This note documents a single T cell receptor beta chain sequence. The source of the sample is a study of cytomegalovirus exposure and HLA in healthy donors. Study in general: The roughly 110 validation repertoires were reported in a later analysis to have been generated on the same platform as the roughly 680 first-cohort repertoires.

Trimming cost V 5 bases and J 4 bases, with 14 bases left between them. The CDR3 length is 14 residues. Germline V gene data show CDR1 as LGHNA and CDR2 as YNFKEQ. Assay: immunoSEQ multiplex PCR; the TCRdb copy retains only in-frame clones and omits some. This table holds roughly 280,000 clones, 86% found once. The V and J genes are TRBV4-2 and TRBJ2-5; a possible D gene is TRBD1 (5 bases). Sequencing used PBMCs. The clonotype comes from a woman aged 18-30 years in good health and CMV-seronegative. For the CDR3, the DNA is TGTGCCAGCAGCACGATGGGGCCGTCAGAGACCCAGTACTTC. Protein sequence: CASSTMGPSETQYF.